These 14 T cell receptor beta chains came from one sample sequenced in a study of shared clonotypes between healthy human individuals. Assay used: immunoSEQ multiplex PCR; TCRdb lists only in-frame clones, some missing. The sample has more than 400,000 clones; approximately 95% are singletons. The source material was naive CD4+ T cells sorted from blood. Subset in this sample: CD45RA+ positively selected. The receptor source for this set is a woman under 40 in good health.

The chain combines TRBV18 with TRBJ2-1; 8 positions match TRBD2. V was clipped by 4 bases and J by 8 bases; unmatched bases: 10. Germline V gene lookup returns CDR1 KGHSH and CDR2 LQKENI. The CDR3 contains 15 residues. CDR3 nucleotides: TGTGCCAGCTCACTCACTAGCGGAAGCCGGGATGAGCAGTTCTTC. Residues: CASSLTSGSRDEQFF.

The rearrangement joins TRBV7-9 to TRBJ2-7, with no clear D. The CDR3 has 14 amino acids. The germline V and J ends were trimmed by 5 bases and 1 base, with 12 bases remaining between them. CDR1 and CDR2 (germline): SEHNR, FQNEAQ (reference sequence). The CDR3 DNA reads as TGTGCCAGCAGCAAGGACCTCGGATCCTACGAGCAGTACTTC. Translation: CASSKDLGSYEQYF.

V usage is TRBV5-5 and J usage is TRBJ2-7; D gene ambiguous. V was trimmed by 3 bases and J by 4 bases, leaving 11 bases between them. The length of the CDR3 is 13 residues. The germline V gene has CDR1 SGHKS and CDR2 YYEKEE (reference sequence). The DNA for the CDR3 is TGTGCCAGCAGCTCAACCTTACGATACGAGCAGTACTTC. Its translation is CASSSTLRYEQYF.

The V and J genes are TRBV7-2 and TRBJ2-5; weak D call: TRBD1 (5 bases). The J call is uncertain, as TRBJ2-7 better fits the DNA end. Germline V gene data show CDR1 as SGHTA and CDR2 as FQGNSA. CDR3 length: 13 residues. CDR3 nucleotides: TGTGCCAGCAGCTTAGTCCCAGGGTACGAGCAGTACTTC. Residues: CASSLVPGYEQYF.

V usage is TRBV5-4 and J usage is TRBJ2-7; 8 bases fit TRBD2. Per the germline V gene, CDR1 is SGHNT and CDR2 is YYREEE (reference sequence). Trimming cost V 4 bases and J 0 bases; bases outside gene matches: 6. The CDR3 totals 15 residues. The CDR3 loop is CASSLRLASSYEQYF. The CDR3 DNA reads as TGTGCCAGCAGCCTAAGACTAGCGAGCTCCTACGAGCAGTACTTC.

In DNA form, the CDR3 reads TGTGCCAGCACCAAGGGGGATACGCAGTATTTT. This gives the protein CASTKGDTQYF. The chain recombines TRBV6-1 with TRBJ2-3, with D possibly matching TRBD1 (5 bases). There are 11 residues in the CDR3. V shed 7 bases and J shed 6 bases, with 8 bases lying between them. In germline, CDR1 is MNHNS, CDR2 SASEGT.

V is TRBV18 and J is TRBJ2-1; TRBD2 matches at 14 bases. This CDR3 region has 17 residues. V shed 3 bases and J 4 bases; nucleotides not matched to a gene: 5. Germline V lookup: CDR1 KGHSH, CDR2 LQKENI. The CDR3 region has the DNA TGTGCCAGCTCACCCCCGGGACTAGCGGGAGCGTACAATGAGCAGTTCTTC. This codes for CASSPPGLAGAYNEQFF.

The DNA of the CDR3 is TGTGCCAGCAGCTTAAGGATACTAGCGGGGGTCCAAGAGACCCAGTACTTC. The encoded protein is CASSLRILAGVQETQYF. The chain links TRBV5-4 to TRBJ2-5; 11 bases map to TRBD2. V shed 2 bases and J 1 base; nucleotides not matched to a gene: 7. Germline values: CDR1 SGHNT, CDR2 YYREEE (reference sequence). The CDR3 sequence is 17 residues long.

The gene calls are TRBV28 and TRBJ1-1; D perhaps matches TRBD1 (6 bases). Germline V gene data show CDR1 as MDHEN and CDR2 as SYDVKM. The V end was cut by 7 bases, the J end by 6 bases, with 12 bases between. CDR3 length: 12 amino acids. The CDR3 is CASKHQGPEAFF. The CDR3 region has the DNA TGTGCCAGCAAGCACCAGGGGCCTGAAGCTTTCTTT.

The rearrangement joins TRBV19 to TRBJ2-2; 7 positions match TRBD1. V lost 11 bases and J lost 0; bases outside the gene matches: 6. There are 14 residues in the CDR3. The germline gives CDR1 LNHDA, CDR2 SQIVND (reference sequence). CDR3 DNA: TGTGCCTCCCACGGGACAGCGAACACCGGGGAGCTGTTTTTT. Translating gives CASHGTANTGELFF.

The chain is built from TRBV6-5 and TRBJ1-2; possibly TRBD1 for D (5 bases). In germline, CDR1 is MNHEY, CDR2 SVGAGI. With 4 bases removed from V and 4 bases from J, the gap between germline ends came to 13 bases. The CDR3 is 14 amino acids. The CDR3 DNA sequence: TGTGCCAGCAGTTCCCGAGGGGCGGGCTATGGCTACACCTTC. Residues: CASSSRGAGYGYTF.

This clone has a single count. The chain employs TRBV11-2 and TRBJ2-4, with TRBD1 identical over 10 bases. Germline V gene sequence: CDR1 SGHAT, CDR2 FQNNGV. The V and J ends lost 6 bases and 6 bases, in that order; junction bases with no gene match: 5. This CDR3 spans 14 amino acids. Here the CDR3 reads CASSTGQGSNIQYF. CDR3 sequence (DNA): TGTGCCAGCAGTACGGGACAGGGGTCAAACATTCAGTACTTC.

The chain carries TRBV23-1 and TRBJ1-5; D might be TRBD1 (6 bases). TRBV23-1 is identified as an open reading frame with a role that is uncertain. V was trimmed by 4 bases and J by 2 bases, leaving 12 bases between them. This CDR3 has 15 amino acids. The CDR3 sequence is CASSLWGPGNQPQHF. CDR3 nucleotide sequence: TGCGCCAGCAGTCTTTGGGGGCCTGGCAATCAGCCCCAGCATTTT.

The chain has TRBV7-2 and TRBJ2-3; TRBD2 agrees at 12 bases. This CDR3 has 16 residues. Trimming at V came to 5 bases and at J to 4 bases, leaving 7 bases not matched to a gene. Looked up from germline, CDR1 is SGHTA and CDR2 is FQGNSA. The CDR3 coding sequence is TGTGCCAGCAGCCAGAGGCTAGCGGGAGGGCCAGATACGCAGTATTTT. This gives the protein CASSQRLAGGPDTQYF.